Following are 4 T cell receptor beta chains from one sample sequenced in a study of CD8+ T cells in alopecia areata. RNA extraction was followed by reverse transcription into cDNA, which acted as the sequencing template. Only in-frame clones appear in the TCRdb table, and some are missing; sequencing was by immunoSEQ multiplex PCR. The data hold 150,000 to 200,000 clones, with 59% observed a single time. This sample comprised CD4+ T cells sorted from blood, obtained at week 0. Receptors were obtained from a human donor with alopecia areata.

The chain links TRBV5-1 to TRBJ1-5; possible D gene TRBD1, 6 bases. Germline assignment: CDR1 SGHRS and CDR2 YFSETQ. There are 14 residues in the CDR3. V lost 5 bases and J 6 bases, leaving 15 bases between the germline ends. CDR3 bases: TGCGCCAGCAGTCCAGGGGAGGGAGGTCAGCCCCAGCATTTT. Translated, it gives CASSPGEGGQPQHF.

The J gene is TRBJ2-5, the V gene TRBV9, with 8 bases lining up with TRBD1. The V segment lost 1 base and the J segment 5 bases; nucleotides outside the gene matches: 7. CDR3 length: 15 amino acids. CDR1 and CDR2 from the germline V gene are SGDLS and YYNGEE. CDR3 coding DNA: TGTGCCAGCAGCGTACAGCAGGGGGCCGGGGAGACCCAGTACTTC. It translates to CASSVQQGAGETQYF.

This rearrangement joins TRBV12-5 to TRBJ1-6; D not resolved. V lost 3 bases and J 7 bases, leaving 4 bases between the germline ends. Germline values: CDR1 LGHNT, CDR2 FRNRAP. This CDR3 spans 12 amino acids. The CDR3 region has the DNA TGTGCTAGTGGTTTACAGAATTCACCCCTCCACTTT. Translation gives CASGLQNSPLHF.

This clone was seen a handful of times. This chain connects TRBV19 to TRBJ1-5; D is unclear. CDR3 size: 14 residues. CDR1 and CDR2 (germline): LNHDA, SQIVND (reference sequence). Deletions cut 1 base from V and 2 bases from J, with 6 bases between. CDR3 amino acids: CASSIGFGNQPQHF. CDR3 DNA sequence: TGTGCCAGTAGTATAGGGTTTGGCAATCAGCCCCAGCATTTT.